These T cell receptor beta chains were read from a single sample in a study of blood T cell repertoires in COVID-19. Only in-frame clones appear in the TCRdb table, and some are missing; sequencing was by immunoSEQ multiplex PCR. Of tens of thousands of clones listed, roughly 90% are singletons. Sequencing was performed on peripheral blood. These receptors were taken from a woman aged 60-75 years with active COVID-19. The CDR3 runs from the conserved cysteine through the conserved F or W. D genes are given only for firm matches. Expanded clones get a size class; other rows say once, few or many, or leave the size out.

abundance	len	j_gene	d_gene	v_gene	CDR3nt	CDR3aa
.	15	TRBJ2-7	.	TRBV6-5	TGTGCCAGCAGATTAACTCACCAATCTATTTACGAGCAGTACTTC	CASRLTHQSIYEQYF
.	13	TRBJ1-3	.	TRBV7-2	TGTGCCAGCATGTCAGGGTCTGGAAACACCATATATTTT	CASMSGSGNTIYF
.	14	TRBJ1-1	TRBD1	TRBV6-6	TGTGCCAGCAGTTCATATCAGGGGGACACTGAAGCTTTCTTT	CASSSYQGDTEAFF
.	17	TRBJ1-5	TRBD1	TRBV6-2/TRBV6-3	TGTGCCAGCAGTTCCTTCCTTCAGGGGGTTGGCAATCAGCCCCAGCATTTT	CASSSFLQGVGNQPQHF
.	15	TRBJ1-5	TRBD1	TRBV2	TGTGCCAGCAGCCTACCGGGACAGGTGAATCAGCCCCAGCATTTT	CASSLPGQVNQPQHF
.	16	TRBJ2-2	TRBD1	TRBV7-2	TGTGCCAGCAGCCGCACAGGGGAGACGAACACCGGGGAGCTGTTTTTT	CASSRTGETNTGELFF
.	14	TRBJ2-3	TRBD2	TRBV7-2	TGTGCCAGCAGCTTAGAGCGCGGGGGTGATACGCAGTATTTT	CASSLERGGDTQYF
.	13	TRBJ2-2	TRBD1	TRBV3-1/TRBV3-2	TGTGCCAGTACAGGGGGCCAGGGCGGGGAGCTGTTTTTT	CASTGGQGGELFF
.	11	TRBJ1-2	.	TRBV5-6	TGTGCCAGCAGCTCCAGGTCTGGCTACACCTTC	CASSSRSGYTF
.	15	TRBJ2-7	TRBD2	TRBV7-6	TGTGCCAGCAGCTCCCTAGCGGGGGGGCCTGGCGAGCAGTACTTC	CASSSLAGGPGEQYF
once	13	TRBJ1-4	.	TRBV29-1	TGCAGCGTTGGGGGTGGGGAGGGGGAAAAACTGTTTTTT	CSVGGGEGEKLFF
.	15	TRBJ1-5	.	TRBV18	TGTGCCAGCTCACCAACTCAGGGGCCTTATCAGCCCCAGCATTTT	CASSPTQGPYQPQHF
.	14	TRBJ2-7	TRBD1	TRBV18	TGTGCCAGCTCACCAGGGACAGCGAGTTTCGAGCAGTACTTC	CASSPGTASFEQYF
.	14	TRBJ2-2	TRBD1	TRBV3-1/TRBV3-2	TGTGCCAGCAGCCCCGGACAGGGGGCCGGGGAGCTGTTTTTT	CASSPGQGAGELFF
.	16	TRBJ2-1	TRBD2	TRBV9	TGTGCCAGCAGCCCTGCCTTCGCGGGGGGTTACAATGAGCAGTTCTTC	CASSPAFAGGYNEQFF
.	16	TRBJ2-3	.	TRBV5-1	TGCGCCAGCAGCCTGGCAGTAAGACTTACCACAGATACGCAGTATTTT	CASSLAVRLTTDTQYF
.	12	TRBJ2-4	.	TRBV2	TGTGCCAGCAGTATGACAGAAAACATTCAGTACTTC	CASSMTENIQYF
.	17	TRBJ2-3	TRBD1	TRBV5-1	TGCGCCAGCAGCCCACTGGGACAGGGGAGAAGCACAGATACGCAGTATTTT	CASSPLGQGRSTDTQYF
once	14	TRBJ1-1	.	TRBV9	TGTGCCAGCAGCGTCTATACCGGGAACACTGAAGCTTTCTTT	CASSVYTGNTEAFF
.	16	TRBJ2-5	TRBD2	TRBV4-1	TGCGCCAGCAGCGCCCCTAGCGGGGGGCCGAAAGAGACCCAGTACTTC	CASSAPSGGPKETQYF
.	16	TRBJ2-7	TRBD2	TRBV10-3	TGTGCCATCAGTGAGGCATGGACTAGCGGGGGGCAAGAGCAGTACTTC	CAISEAWTSGGQEQYF
once	11	TRBJ1-4	.	TRBV20-1	TGCAGTGCCCGCCGAAAACAGGGTGGGGTTTTT	CSARRKQGGVF
.	14	TRBJ2-1	TRBD2	TRBV29-1	TGCAGCGTTAAGGCTAGCGGGGGAGTGAATGAGCAGTTCTTC	CSVKASGGVNEQFF
.	16	TRBJ1-4	TRBD1	TRBV7-8	TGTGCCAGCATCCGACCCGTACAGGGGTTTAATGAAAAACTGTTTTTT	CASIRPVQGFNEKLFF
once	15	TRBJ2-7	TRBD1	TRBV2	TGTGCCAGCCGCCTCGGGACAGATGTATCCTACGAGCAGTACTTC	CASRLGTDVSYEQYF
.	16	TRBJ2-1	TRBD2	TRBV7-9	TGTGCCAGCAGCTTAGTAGCGGGGGGAAGGTACAATGAGCAGTTCTTC	CASSLVAGGRYNEQFF